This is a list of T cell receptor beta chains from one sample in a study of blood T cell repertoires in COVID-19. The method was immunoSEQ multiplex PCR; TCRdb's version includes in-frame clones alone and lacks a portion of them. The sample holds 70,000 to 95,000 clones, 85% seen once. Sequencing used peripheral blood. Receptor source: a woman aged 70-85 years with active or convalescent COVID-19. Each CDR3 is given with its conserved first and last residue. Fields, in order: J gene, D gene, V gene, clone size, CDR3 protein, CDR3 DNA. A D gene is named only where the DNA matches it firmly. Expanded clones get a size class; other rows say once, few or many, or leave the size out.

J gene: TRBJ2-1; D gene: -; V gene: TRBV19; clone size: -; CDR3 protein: CASRNSWGDPERNEQFF; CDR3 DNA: TGTGCCAGTAGGAATTCGTGGGGGGACCCTGAAAGAAATGAGCAGTTCTTC
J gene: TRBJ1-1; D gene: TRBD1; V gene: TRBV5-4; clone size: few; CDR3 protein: CASRPGQGTEAFF; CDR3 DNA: TGTGCCAGCAGACCGGGACAGGGCACTGAAGCTTTCTTT
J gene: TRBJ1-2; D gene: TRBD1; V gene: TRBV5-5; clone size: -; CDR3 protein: CASSLEQGVLTGYTF; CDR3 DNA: TGTGCCAGCAGCTTGGAACAGGGGGTTTTAACTGGCTACACCTTC
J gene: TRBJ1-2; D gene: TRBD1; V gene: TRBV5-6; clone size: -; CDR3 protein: CASSLGQGAQGYGYTF; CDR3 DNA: TGTGCCAGCAGCTTGGGTCAGGGGGCTCAGGGCTATGGCTACACCTTC
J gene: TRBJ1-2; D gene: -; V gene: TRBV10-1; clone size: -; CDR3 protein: CASSEGLYGYTF; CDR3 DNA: TGCGCCAGCAGTGAGGGCCTTTATGGCTACACCTTC
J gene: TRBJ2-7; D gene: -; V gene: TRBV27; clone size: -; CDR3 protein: CASSFTGLSYEQYF; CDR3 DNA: TGTGCCAGCAGTTTCACGGGACTGTCCTACGAGCAGTACTTC
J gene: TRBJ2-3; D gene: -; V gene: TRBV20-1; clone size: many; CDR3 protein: CSASRGTDTQYF; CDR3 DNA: TGCAGTGCTAGTCGCGGGACAGATACGCAGTATTTT
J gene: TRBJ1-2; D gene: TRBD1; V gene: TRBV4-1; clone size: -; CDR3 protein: CASSQTGGVSRNYGYTF; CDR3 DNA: TGCGCCAGCAGCCAAACAGGGGGGGTCAGCAGAAACTATGGCTACACCTTC
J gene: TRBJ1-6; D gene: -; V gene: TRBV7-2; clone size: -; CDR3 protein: CASSLQGTAYNSPLHF; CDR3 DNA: TGTGCCAGCAGCTTGCAGGGCACGGCCTATAATTCACCCCTCCACTTT
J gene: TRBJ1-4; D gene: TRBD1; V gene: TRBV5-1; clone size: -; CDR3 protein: CASSAAGQGNEKLFF; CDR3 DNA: TGCGCCAGCAGTGCCGCGGGACAGGGAAATGAAAAACTGTTTTTT
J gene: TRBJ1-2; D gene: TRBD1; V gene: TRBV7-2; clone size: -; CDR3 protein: CASSPRTGLNYGYTF; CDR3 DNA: TGTGCCAGCAGCCCCCGGACAGGACTCAACTATGGCTACACCTTC
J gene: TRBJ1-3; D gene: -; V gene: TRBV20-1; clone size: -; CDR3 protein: CSASGRRSYSGNTIYF; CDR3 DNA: TGCAGTGCTAGTGGTCGCAGGTCCTACTCTGGAAACACCATATATTTT
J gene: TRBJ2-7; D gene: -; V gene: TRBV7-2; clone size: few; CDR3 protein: CASSLGGFGEQYF; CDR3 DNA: TGTGCCAGCAGCTTAGGAGGGTTTGGCGAGCAGTACTTC
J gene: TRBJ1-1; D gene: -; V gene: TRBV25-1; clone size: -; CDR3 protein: CASSAKQGLTEAFF; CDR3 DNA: TGTGCCAGCAGCGCTAAGCAGGGGCTCACTGAAGCTTTCTTT
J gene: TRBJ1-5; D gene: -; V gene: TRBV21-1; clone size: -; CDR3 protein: CASSNVDRVNQPQHF; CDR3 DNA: TGTGCCAGCAGCAATGTCGACAGGGTAAATCAGCCCCAGCATTTT
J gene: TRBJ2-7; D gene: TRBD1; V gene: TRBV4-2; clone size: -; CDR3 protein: CASSHPWGGTGGYEQYF; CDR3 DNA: TGTGCCAGCAGCCACCCTTGGGGGGGGACAGGGGGCTACGAGCAGTACTTC
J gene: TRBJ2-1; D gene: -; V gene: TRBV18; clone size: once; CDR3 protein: CASSPIRDNEQFF; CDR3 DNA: TGTGCCAGCTCACCAATCCGAGACAATGAGCAGTTCTTC
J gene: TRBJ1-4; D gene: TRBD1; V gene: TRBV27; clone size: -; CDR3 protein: CASSRGTDYEKLFF; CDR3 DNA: TGTGCCAGCAGCCGCGGGACAGATTATGAAAAACTGTTTTTT
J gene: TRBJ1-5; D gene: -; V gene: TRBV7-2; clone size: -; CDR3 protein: CASSLASGVIQPQHF; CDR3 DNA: TGTGCCAGCAGCTTAGCGTCGGGGGTGATTCAGCCCCAGCATTTT
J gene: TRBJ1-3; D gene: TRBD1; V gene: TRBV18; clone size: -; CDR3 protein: CASSPTTGVGNTIYF; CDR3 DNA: TGTGCCAGCTCACCGACGACAGGGGTAGGAAACACCATATATTTT
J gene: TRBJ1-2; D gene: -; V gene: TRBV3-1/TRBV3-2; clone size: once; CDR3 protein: CASHDRDKGYGYTF; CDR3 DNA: TGTGCCAGCCACGACCGGGACAAGGGCTATGGCTACACCTTC
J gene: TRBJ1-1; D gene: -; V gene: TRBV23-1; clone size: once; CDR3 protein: CASSIYLRDTACTEAFF; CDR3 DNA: TGCGCCAGCAGTATCTACCTCCGGGACACGGCGTGCACTGAAGCTTTCTTT
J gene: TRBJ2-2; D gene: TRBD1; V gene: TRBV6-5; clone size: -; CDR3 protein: CASRTGTGGRGELFF; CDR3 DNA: TGTGCCAGCAGAACCGGGACAGGGGGCAGGGGGGAGCTGTTTTTT
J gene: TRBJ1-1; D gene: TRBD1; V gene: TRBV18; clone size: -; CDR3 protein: CASSPLLQGAGTEAFF; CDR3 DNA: TGTGCCAGCTCACCGCTATTACAGGGGGCCGGGACTGAAGCTTTCTTT
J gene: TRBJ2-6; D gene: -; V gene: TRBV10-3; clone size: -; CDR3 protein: CAISVGQAISGANVLTF; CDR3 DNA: TGTGCCATCAGTGTTGGGCAGGCGATCTCTGGGGCCAACGTCCTGACTTTC
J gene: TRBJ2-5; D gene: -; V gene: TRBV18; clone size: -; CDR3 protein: CASSPRREAETQYF; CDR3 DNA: TGTGCCAGCTCACCACGCAGGGAGGCAGAGACCCAGTACTTC
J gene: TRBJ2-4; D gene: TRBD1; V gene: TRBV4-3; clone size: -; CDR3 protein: CASSQGWRGTENSGSKNIQYF; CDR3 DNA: TGCGCCAGCAGCCAAGGTTGGAGAGGGACAGAAAATTCTGGGTCCAAAAACATTCAGTACTTC
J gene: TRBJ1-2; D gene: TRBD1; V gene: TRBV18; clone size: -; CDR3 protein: CASSPGQDTGYTF; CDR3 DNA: TGTGCCAGCTCACCGGGACAGGATACGGGCTACACCTTC
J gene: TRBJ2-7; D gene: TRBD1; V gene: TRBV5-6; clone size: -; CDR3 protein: CASSLGTGSSYEQYF; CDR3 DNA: TGTGCCAGCAGCTTGGGGACAGGGTCCTCCTACGAGCAGTACTTC
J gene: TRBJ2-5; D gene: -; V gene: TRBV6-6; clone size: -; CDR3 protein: CASSYGETYQETQYF; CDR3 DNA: TGTGCCAGCAGTTACGGGGAGACGTACCAAGAGACCCAGTACTTC
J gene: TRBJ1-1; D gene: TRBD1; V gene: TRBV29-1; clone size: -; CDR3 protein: CSVPTGGTEAFF; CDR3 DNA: TGCAGCGTGCCTACAGGGGGCACTGAAGCTTTCTTT
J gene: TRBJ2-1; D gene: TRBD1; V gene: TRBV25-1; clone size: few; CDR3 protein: CASSVRDSRNEQFF; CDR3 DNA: TGTGCCAGCAGTGTCCGGGACAGTAGGAATGAGCAGTTCTTC
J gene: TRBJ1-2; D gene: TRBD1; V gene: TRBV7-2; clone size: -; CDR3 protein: CASSRGTGGYGYTF; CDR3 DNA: TGTGCCAGCAGCCGGGGGACAGGGGGATATGGCTACACCTTC
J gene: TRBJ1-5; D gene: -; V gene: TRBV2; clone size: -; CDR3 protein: CASSGRDQPQHF; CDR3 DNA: TGTGCCAGCTCGGGCAGGGATCAGCCCCAGCATTTT
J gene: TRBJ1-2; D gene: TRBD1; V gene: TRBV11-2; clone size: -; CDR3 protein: CASSSRTGNYGYTF; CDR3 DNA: TGTGCCAGCAGCTCCAGGACAGGGAACTATGGCTACACCTTC
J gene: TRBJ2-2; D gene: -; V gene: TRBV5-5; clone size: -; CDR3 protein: CASSFWVRGNTGELFF; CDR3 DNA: TGTGCCAGCAGCTTCTGGGTCAGGGGGAACACCGGGGAGCTGTTTTTT
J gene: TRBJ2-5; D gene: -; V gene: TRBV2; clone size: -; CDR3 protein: CASSFRETQYF; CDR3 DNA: TGTGCCAGCAGTTTCCGGGAGACCCAGTACTTC
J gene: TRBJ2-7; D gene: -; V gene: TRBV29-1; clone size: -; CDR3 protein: CSATQGGEQYF; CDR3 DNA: TGCAGCGCTACCCAGGGGGGCGAGCAGTACTTC
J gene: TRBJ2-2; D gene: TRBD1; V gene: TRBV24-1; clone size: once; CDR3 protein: CATENPTGVDGELFF; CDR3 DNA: TGTGCCACCGAAAACCCAACAGGGGTGGACGGGGAGCTGTTTTTT
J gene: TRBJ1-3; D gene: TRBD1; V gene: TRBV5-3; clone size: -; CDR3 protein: CARSLRTDREVGNTIYF; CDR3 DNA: TGTGCCAGAAGCCTACGAACGGACAGGGAGGTTGGAAACACCATATATTTT
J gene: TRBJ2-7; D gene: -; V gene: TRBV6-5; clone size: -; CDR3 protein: CASSYRDSYYEQYF; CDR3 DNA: TGTGCCAGCAGTTACAGGGACTCATACTACGAGCAGTACTTC
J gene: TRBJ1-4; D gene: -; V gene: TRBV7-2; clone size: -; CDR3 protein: CASSLQGGGEKLFF; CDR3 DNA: TGTGCCAGCAGTTTACAGGGAGGGGGTGAAAAACTGTTTTTT